Presented here are 18 T cell receptor beta chains from one specimen sequenced in a study of T cells of healthy individuals. MiXCR, applied by TCRdb to the 5' RACE reads, yields one record per CDR3 protein. Altogether nearly 100,000 distinct CDR3 sequences are present, 15% to 20% being singletons, with the ten largest covering approximately 6%. The source is a human donor in good health.

This clonotype has just a few counts. J is TRBJ2-7 and V is TRBV7-9; TRBD1 aligns across 7 bases. Unmatched junction bases numbered 3, after V lost 2 bases and J lost 5 bases. CDR3 length: 13 residues. Germline V lookup: CDR1 SEHNR, CDR2 FQNEAQ (reference sequence). CDR3 region: CASSLRQGDEQYF. CDR3 coding DNA: TGTGCCAGCAGCTTAAGGCAGGGGGACGAGCAGTACTTC.

This clonotype has a handful of counts. The chain couples TRBV27 to TRBJ2-7; D is possibly TRBD2 (5 bases). The V end lost 4 bases, the J end lost 0 bases, and 13 bases lay between the germline ends. CDR1 MNHEY and CDR2 SMNVEV come from the germline V gene (reference sequence). This CDR3 contains 15 residues. The CDR3 region is CASSSRTGSSYEQYF. CDR3 bases: TGTGCCAGCAGTTCCCGGACTGGAAGCTCCTACGAGCAGTACTTC.

At least ten counts were recorded for this clonotype. The V gene is TRBV20-1, the J gene TRBJ1-2; tentatively, D is TRBD1 (6 bases). The CDR3 has 13 residues. Trimming took off 3 bases at V and 5 bases at J, with 13 bases between the two ends. In germline, CDR1 is DFQATT, CDR2 SNEGSKA (reference sequence). CDR3 protein: CSASPQGRYGYTF. DNA for the CDR3: TGCAGTGCTAGTCCACAGGGTCGATATGGCTACACCTTC.

This clonotype was counted many times. J is TRBJ2-7 and V is TRBV10-3, with 8 bases that match TRBD1. Germline loops: CDR1 ENHRY, CDR2 SYGVKD. This CDR3 has 16 residues. V lost 2 bases, J lost 1 base, and 7 bases stayed unmatched. CDR3 region: CAISELGQDLSYEQYF. As DNA, the CDR3 is TGTGCCATCAGTGAGCTGGGACAGGACTTATCCTACGAGCAGTACTTC.

This clonotype was recorded at least ten times. The chain couples TRBV29-1 to TRBJ2-6, with no clear D. V lost 5 bases and J 4 bases, leaving 3 bases between the germline ends. Germline CDR1 SQVTM, CDR2 ANQGSEA. This CDR3 has 11 amino acids. The DNA for the CDR3 is TGCAGCGTTTCCGGGGCCAACGTCCTGACTTTC. Translating gives CSVSGANVLTF.

This clonotype came up a few times. This rearrangement joins TRBV5-1 to TRBJ2-3; TRBD1 matches 8 bases. The CDR3 runs 15 residues. V dropped 3 bases and J dropped 2; count of bases not matched to a gene: 5. Germline-derived CDR1 and CDR2 are SGHRS and YFSETQ. The CDR3 spells CASSWGQVITDTQYF. The CDR3, as DNA: TGCGCCAGCAGCTGGGGACAGGTGATCACAGATACGCAGTATTTT.

The rearrangement joins TRBV7-8 to TRBJ2-1; 7 positions agree with TRBD1. The junction had 10 bases not matched to a gene; V was cut back by 5 bases and J by 3 bases. Germline V gene data show CDR1 as SGHVS and CDR2 as FQNEAQ. The CDR3 length is 16 residues. The CDR3 sequence is CASSHRDSLIYNEQFF. As DNA, the CDR3 is TGTGCCAGCAGCCATCGGGACAGTTTGATCTACAATGAGCAGTTCTTC.

This clonotype was found many times. V usage is TRBV4-1 and J usage is TRBJ2-1; TRBD1 agrees at 8 bases. The CDR3 runs 12 residues. Germline V gene data show CDR1 as MGHRA and CDR2 as YSYEKL. J lost 14 bases, V lost 4 bases, and 7 bases had no gene match. The chain's CDR3 is CASSRPDREEFF. The CDR3 nucleotides are TGCGCCAGCAGCCGGCCGGACAGGGAGGAGTTCTTC.

This clonotype has only a few counts. The V call is TRBV29-1, the J call TRBJ2-5; maybe TRBD2 (6 bases). With 4 bases removed from V and 7 bases from J, the gap between germline ends came to 7 bases. This CDR3 has 10 residues. From germline, CDR1 is SQVTM and CDR2 ANQGSEA. The CDR3 DNA reads TGCAGCGTTGTGGAGGGGACCCAGTACTTC. Its translation is CSVVEGTQYF. Full variable domain (rest looked up from reference TRBV29-1 and TRBJ2-5): SAVISQKPSRDICQRGTSLTIQCQVDSQVTMMFWYRQQPGQSLTLIATANQGSEATYESGFVIDKFPISRPNLTFSTLTVSNMSPEDSSIYLCSVVEGTQYFGPGTRLLVL.

V gene TRBV28 combines with J gene TRBJ1-2; 7 bases are a match to TRBD1. CDR1 is MDHEN, CDR2 SYDVKM, per germline. V trimming: 4 bases; J trimming: 8 bases; junction bases outside the gene matches: 10. CDR3 length: 14 amino acids. The CDR3 is CASSSPRQGRGYTF. CDR3 nucleotides: TGTGCCAGCAGTTCGCCAAGACAGGGACGGGGCTACACCTTC.

V gene TRBV6-5 combines with J gene TRBJ2-1; D call uncertain. The V and J ends lost 10 bases and 3 bases respectively, with 7 bases between them. This CDR3 has 11 residues. Germline V CDR1 and CDR2: MNHEY, SVGAGI. In DNA form, the CDR3 reads TGTGCCACCCTTGGCTACAATGAGCAGTTCTTC. It translates to CATLGYNEQFF.

The chain recombines TRBV27 with TRBJ2-7; D may be TRBD2 (6 bases). CDR3 length: 15 residues. V lost 2 bases and J lost 0, with 11 bases in between. The germline V gene encodes CDR1 MNHEY and CDR2 SMNVEV (reference sequence). This CDR3 is CASSLMGGSSYEQYF. The CDR3 DNA sequence: TGTGCCAGCAGTTTAATGGGGGGAAGCTCCTACGAGCAGTACTTC.

This clonotype appeared a few times. V usage is TRBV20-1 and J usage is TRBJ1-6, with 7 bases identical to TRBD1. Germline V gives CDR1 DFQATT, CDR2 SNEGSKA (reference sequence). The CDR3 length is 13 residues. J lost 10 bases, V lost 6 bases, and 9 bases had no gene match. The CDR3 loop is CSAGNRGRSPLHF. The CDR3 nucleotides are TGCAGTGCCGGAAACAGGGGTCGATCACCCCTCCACTTT.

This clonotype has a handful of counts. The V and J genes are TRBV28 and TRBJ2-3, with D unresolved. This CDR3 has 11 amino acids. Trimming removed 3 bases at V and 7 bases at J, with 5 bases between. Germline V gives CDR1 MDHEN, CDR2 SYDVKM. For the CDR3, the DNA is TGTGCCAGCAGTTTCGGAAATACGCAGTATTTT. Protein sequence: CASSFGNTQYF.

This clonotype was observed a few times. This chain uses TRBV29-1 with TRBJ2-5; 7 bases agree with TRBD1. V gave up 5 bases and J gave up 1 base; unmatched junction bases: 7. The CDR3 runs 14 residues. Germline V CDR1 and CDR2: SQVTM, ANQGSEA. The DNA for the CDR3 is TGCAGCGTTACTCTACAGGGGACCCAAGAGACCCAGTACTTC. Residues: CSVTLQGTQETQYF.

V and J are TRBV10-3 and TRBJ2-1; possible D gene TRBD1, 5 bases. The CDR3 totals 15 residues. Trimming removed 3 bases at V and 1 base at J, with 10 bases between. The germline V gene encodes CDR1 ENHRY and CDR2 SYGVKD. The CDR3 DNA follows: TGTGCCATCAGTGAAGAGCAGGGATCCTACAATGAGCAGTTCTTC. Amino acids: CAISEEQGSYNEQFF.

This clonotype has a count of ten or more. The rearrangement joins TRBV6-2 or TRBV6-3 to TRBJ2-1; 8 nucleotides line up with TRBD1. The CDR3 contains 14 residues. With 6 bases clipped from V and 7 bases from J, the junction kept 8 bases outside the gene matches. The V gene's germline CDR1 is MNHEY and CDR2 SVGEGT. The CDR3 sequence: CASRDRGLRNEQFF. The DNA for the CDR3 is TGTGCCAGCAGAGACAGGGGCCTAAGGAATGAGCAGTTCTTC.

This clonotype turned up a few times. The rearrangement joins TRBV5-6 to TRBJ1-2, with TRBD1 matching 8 bases. CDR1 is SGHDT and CDR2 is YYEEEE in the germline V gene. With V trimmed by 3 bases and J by 0 bases, 13 bases remained unmatched. The CDR3 has 18 residues. The CDR3 here is CASSSLHGTGNTNYGYTF. The CDR3 DNA follows: TGTGCCAGCAGCTCCTTACACGGGACAGGCAACACTAACTATGGCTACACCTTC.